A selection of T cell receptor beta chains follows, all from one sample in a study of cytomegalovirus exposure and HLA in healthy donors. The assay was immunoSEQ multiplex PCR, and TCRdb's table has in-frame clones only and misses some. The table lists 300,000 to 400,000 clones, 88% of them singletons. Material: PBMCs. All receptors derive from a man younger than 40 in good health and CMV-seronegative. The CDR3 runs from the conserved cysteine through the conserved F or W. The D gene is left open where the match is weak. Not every row has a clone size; where given, it reads once, few, many or a size class.

J gene	clone size	V gene	D gene	CDR3 protein	CDR3 DNA
TRBJ1-2	-	TRBV6-1	-	CASHLGAYGYTF	TGTGCCAGCCATTTGGGGGCCTATGGCTACACCTTC
TRBJ2-1	once	TRBV11-2	-	CAPSRHAWNEQFF	TGTGCCCCTTCAAGACACGCTTGGAATGAGCAGTTCTTC
TRBJ1-2	-	TRBV9	-	CASSVDPGLNYGYTF	TGTGCCAGCAGCGTAGACCCGGGACTTAACTATGGCTACACCTTC
TRBJ2-2	-	TRBV5-1	TRBD1	CASSLGRTGGIGELFF	TGCGCCAGCAGCTTGGGTCGGACAGGTGGGATTGGGGAGCTGTTTTTT
TRBJ2-5	-	TRBV2	TRBD2	CASRKGTSGYQETQYF	TGTGCCAGCAGGAAGGGGACTAGCGGATACCAAGAGACCCAGTACTTC
TRBJ1-2	-	TRBV7-2	-	CASSLVEGHGYGYTF	TGTGCCAGCAGCTTAGTGGAGGGGCATGGCTATGGCTACACCTTC
TRBJ2-7	-	TRBV5-1	-	CASSLDGGIGEQYF	TGCGCCAGCAGCTTGGACGGGGGAATAGGGGAGCAGTACTTC
TRBJ1-4	-	TRBV6-6	-	CASSRHSSNEKLFF	TGTGCCAGCAGTCGACACTCTTCTAATGAAAAACTGTTTTTT
TRBJ2-7	-	TRBV7-9	-	CASSLAGHEQYF	TGTGCCAGCAGCTTGGCAGGGCACGAGCAGTACTTC
TRBJ1-1	-	TRBV28	TRBD1	CAGGDRGFNTEAFF	TGTGCCGGGGGGGACAGGGGCTTTAATACTGAAGCTTTCTTT
TRBJ2-5	-	TRBV5-1	TRBD1	CASSLQGARGETQYF	TGCGCCAGCAGCCTACAGGGGGCGCGAGGAGAGACCCAGTACTTC
TRBJ2-7	-	TRBV2	TRBD1	CASSKGDRGYEQYF	TGTGCCAGCAGTAAAGGGGACAGGGGCTACGAGCAGTACTTC
TRBJ1-1	-	TRBV6-1	-	CASSERGLLDSLGAFF	TGTGCCAGCAGTGAAAGGGGATTACTTGACTCCCTGGGAGCTTTCTTT
TRBJ1-5	-	TRBV14	-	CASSQGRSSNQPQHF	TGTGCCAGCAGCCAAGGCAGGTCTTCTAATCAGCCCCAGCATTTT
TRBJ1-3	-	TRBV6-6	TRBD1	CATSEGAGAPRNTIYF	TGTGCCACCTCCGAGGGGGCAGGGGCCCCCAGAAACACCATATATTTT
TRBJ1-5	-	TRBV6-5	TRBD1	CASSPGQGSQPQHF	TGTGCCAGCAGCCCCGGACAGGGATCCCAGCCCCAGCATTTT
TRBJ1-1	-	TRBV5-1	-	CASSPGQNTEAFF	TGCGCCAGCAGCCCCGGACAGAACACTGAAGCTTTCTTT
TRBJ2-7	-	TRBV5-6	-	CASSLEEVGEQYF	TGTGCCAGCAGCTTAGAAGAGGTAGGCGAGCAGTACTTC
TRBJ1-3	-	TRBV4-1	TRBD1	CASSQTGQRDSGNTIYF	TGCGCCAGCAGCCAAACGGGACAGCGAGACTCTGGAAACACCATATATTTT
TRBJ1-2	-	TRBV7-2	TRBD1	CASSFQGGGNYGYTF	TGTGCCAGCAGCTTCCAAGGAGGGGGCAACTATGGCTACACCTTC
TRBJ1-2	few	TRBV5-4	TRBD1	CASSSDRHYGYTF	TGTGCCAGCAGCTCGGACAGGCACTATGGCTACACCTTC
TRBJ2-7	-	TRBV5-1	-	CASSFDVGEQYF	TGCGCCAGCAGCTTCGATGTCGGCGAGCAGTACTTC
TRBJ2-1	-	TRBV19	-	CASSSQGLFNYNEQFF	TGTGCCAGTAGTTCTCAGGGGCTGTTTAACTACAATGAGCAGTTCTTC
TRBJ2-1	-	TRBV14	-	CASSQVGGFRGNEQFF	TGTGCCAGCAGCCAGGTCGGAGGGTTCAGAGGCAATGAGCAGTTCTTC
TRBJ2-2	-	TRBV16	TRBD1	CASSQSAGTGGNTGELFF	TGTGCCAGCAGCCAATCAGCCGGGACAGGGGGTAACACCGGGGAGCTGTTTTTT
TRBJ2-7	-	TRBV10-1	-	CASSPDTNYEQYF	TGCGCCAGCAGCCCGGACACCAACTACGAGCAGTACTTC
TRBJ1-1	-	TRBV27	TRBD1	CASSKTGITEAFF	TGTGCCAGCAGTAAGACAGGGATTACTGAAGCTTTCTTT
TRBJ2-3	-	TRBV14	-	CASSQVTGRADTQYF	TGTGCCAGCAGCCAAGTGACAGGCCGCGCAGATACGCAGTATTTT
TRBJ2-7	-	TRBV2	TRBD1	CASRDSDSYEQYF	TGTGCCAGCCGGGACAGCGACTCCTACGAGCAGTACTTC
TRBJ2-1	-	TRBV11-2	TRBD2	CASSFDPGGPNEQFF	TGTGCCAGCAGCTTCGACCCGGGAGGGCCCAATGAGCAGTTCTTC
TRBJ2-4	few	TRBV11-2	-	CASSSAARVQYF	TGTGCCAGCAGCTCCGCCGCGAGGGTTCAGTACTTC
TRBJ2-1	-	TRBV10-1	TRBD1	CASSETGTELHNEQFF	TGCGCCAGCAGTGAGACCGGGACAGAGTTACACAATGAGCAGTTCTTC
TRBJ2-1	-	TRBV4-1	-	CASSQDQVGDNEQFF	TGCGCCAGCAGCCAAGATCAGGTCGGGGACAATGAGCAGTTCTTC
TRBJ2-1	-	TRBV4-3	TRBD2	CASSPQLAGYNEQFF	TGCGCCAGCAGCCCCCAACTAGCGGGGTACAATGAGCAGTTCTTC
TRBJ2-1	-	TRBV7-9	TRBD2	CASSAGVDYNEQFF	TGTGCCAGCAGCGCGGGGGTGGACTACAATGAGCAGTTCTTC
TRBJ1-4	-	TRBV11-2	TRBD1	CASSLVGGQLNEKLFF	TGTGCCAGCAGCTTAGTGGGGGGACAGTTAAATGAAAAACTGTTTTTT
TRBJ1-1	-	TRBV9	-	CASSVTGLNTEAFF	TGTGCCAGCAGCGTAACAGGGCTTAACACTGAAGCTTTCTTT
TRBJ1-6	once	TRBV7-9	-	CASSVRNSPLHF	TGTGCCAGCAGCGTCAGGAATTCACCCCTCCACTTT
TRBJ2-7	-	TRBV27	TRBD2	CASSSRTRPYEQYF	TGTGCCAGCAGTTCCAGGACTAGGCCCTACGAGCAGTACTTC
TRBJ2-1	-	TRBV29-1	TRBD1	CSLLGDRGYNEQFF	TGCAGCCTCCTGGGGGACAGAGGGTACAATGAGCAGTTCTTC
TRBJ1-5	-	TRBV18	-	CASSPEGAGRQPQHF	TGTGCCAGCTCACCAGAAGGGGCTGGCCGGCAGCCCCAGCATTTT